This entry concerns a single T cell receptor beta chain. This clonotype was counted a few times. Its target antigen remains unknown. Base qualities are missing; no much larger clone stands one base away. The library relied on 5' RACE. The sequencing machine was an Illumina HiSeq 2500. A second PCR of about 7 to 12 cycles was run with a J-beta primer mix and a sample-barcoded 5' primer. A unique molecular identifier was introduced onto each TCR beta cDNA molecule by a template-switch 5' adaptor carrying 12 random nucleotides. Each sample yielded at least 3 million CDR3-containing paired-end reads. First-strand cDNA synthesis was performed from all RNA using the Mint cDNA synthesis kit, with priming by a TRBC-specific oligonucleotide. After uracil-DNA glycosylase treatment, a first 18-cycle PCR used universal primers M1SS and BC2_uni_R on all cDNA. In the authors' own workflow: Normalization of each sample was performed by random selection of 1 million high-quality reads, each carrying a distinct molecular identifier. Reads sharing molecular identifiers were discarded rather than binned into consensus sequences. MiTCR, set to a Q25 quality threshold and the strictest error-elimination algorithm, was used for CDR3 identification, clonotype clustering and error correction. A nonparametric unseen species model with Euler transformation was used to estimate lower-bound total TCR beta diversity. Using fastp at Q25 and MiXCR, TCRdb reprocessed the public reads and kept productive beta chains. Each CDR3 protein appears once, grouped with its most common genes and DNA. What appears here as the V and J calls and clone size reflects TCRdb's work, not the paper's. This sample is represented by under 1,000,000 distinct CDR3 sequences; about half of them were singletons. Jointly, the top ten make up less than 20% of the sample.

The source of the sample is a study of blood T cells in healthy people across ages (dated by TCRdb to about 2015). Context from the whole study: Template switching captured roughly one uniquely barcoded TCR beta cDNA molecule per two T cells in model experiments. Age-related changes in TCR beta repertoire diversity were measured in the study by deep sequencing normalized with unique cDNA molecular identifiers. Four age groups were formed from the donors: young (average about 17 years), middle-aged (just under 40), aged (roughly 56) and long-lived (less than 85). To avoid experimental bias, donors of different ages were spread randomly across the sequencing lanes. Using the same blood draw, the study looked at two additional independent replicas of 1 million unique cDNA reads for two donors, one aged 18 to 30 and the other aged 80 or older. Study-wide findings and limitations: Observed TCR beta diversity per million T cells fell roughly linearly with age, and a significant reduction was already apparent by age about 36. The percentage of naive T cells measured by flow cytometry correlated strongly with observed TCR beta diversity. Because donor CMV infection status was unknown, age-related changes in expanded clonotypes were potentially confounded. Because profiling used bulk unsorted PBMCs, naive and antigen-experienced compartments could not be compared conclusively. Compared with the aged group, the long-lived group had more naive CD4+ T cells, fewer expanded clones and increased TCR diversity, a pattern suggesting age selection. Total diversity estimates from one million sequenced T cells were considered lower bounds and underestimates.

V lost 6 bases and J lost 13 bases; the stretch between them is 16 bases long. The CDR3 contains 12 residues, cysteine and phenylalanine counted. Only the CDR3 region is kept as DNA, spanning 36 bases read in frame from base 1. Systemically healthy Caucasian individuals from Russia, 39 in total and aged about 6 to 95 years, were included as donors. Each donor gave 9.5 to 10 milliliters of peripheral blood, drawn into EDTA-treated Vacutainer tubes. Ficoll-Paque density-gradient centrifugation was used to isolate PBMCs, with at least 6.5 million obtained per sample. Total RNA, at least 6 micrograms per sample, was extracted from PBMCs with Trizol reagent. For every donor, an aliquot of PBMCs went through flow cytometry to measure the percentages of naive CD45RAhigh/CD27high T cells.

The receptor comes from a man older than 75 in good health. Recombination connected TRBV12-3 or TRBV12-4 to TRBJ2-4; the best D guess is TRBD2, with 6 bases matching. Sequencing input: blood. The CDR3: CASRRNTGEQYF. DNA sequence: TGTGCCAGCAGACGTAACACGGGGGAGCAGTACTTC.